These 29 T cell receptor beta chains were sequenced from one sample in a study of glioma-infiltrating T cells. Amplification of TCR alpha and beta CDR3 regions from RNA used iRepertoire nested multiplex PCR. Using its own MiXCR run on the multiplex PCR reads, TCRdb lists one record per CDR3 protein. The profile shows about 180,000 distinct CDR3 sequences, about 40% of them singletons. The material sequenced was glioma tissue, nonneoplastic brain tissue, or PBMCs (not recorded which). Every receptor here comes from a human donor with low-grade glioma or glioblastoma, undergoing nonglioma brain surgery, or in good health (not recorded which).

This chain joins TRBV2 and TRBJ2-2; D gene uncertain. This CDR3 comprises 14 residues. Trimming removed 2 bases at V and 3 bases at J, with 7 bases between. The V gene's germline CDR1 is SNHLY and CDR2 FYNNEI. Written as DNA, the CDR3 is TGTGCCAGCAGTGAAACCGGAGACACCGGGGAGCTGTTTTTT. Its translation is CASSETGDTGELFF.

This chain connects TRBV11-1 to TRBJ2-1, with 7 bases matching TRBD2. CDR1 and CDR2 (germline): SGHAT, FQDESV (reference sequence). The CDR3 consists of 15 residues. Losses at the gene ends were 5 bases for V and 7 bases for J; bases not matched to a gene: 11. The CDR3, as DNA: TGTGCCAGCAGCATAAGGGGCGGGAGCATAAATGAGCAGTTCTTC. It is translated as CASSIRGGSINEQFF.

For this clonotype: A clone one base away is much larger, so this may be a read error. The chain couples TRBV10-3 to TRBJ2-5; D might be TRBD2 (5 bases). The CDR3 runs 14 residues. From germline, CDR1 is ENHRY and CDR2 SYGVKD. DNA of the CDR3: TGTGACATCAGTGGAGGCGGAGCCCAAGAGACCCAGTACTTC. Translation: CDISGGGAQETQYF.

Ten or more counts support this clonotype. The CDR3, as DNA: TGCAGTGCTTCCGGGCCATCCCGCGGGAATGAGCAGTTCTTC. The encoded protein is CSASGPSRGNEQFF. The chain employs TRBV20-1 and TRBJ2-1, with D perhaps matching TRBD2 (5 bases). There are 14 residues in the CDR3. Germline V CDR1 and CDR2: DFQATT, SNEGSKA (reference sequence). The germline V and J ends were trimmed by 5 bases and 7 bases, with 18 bases remaining between them.

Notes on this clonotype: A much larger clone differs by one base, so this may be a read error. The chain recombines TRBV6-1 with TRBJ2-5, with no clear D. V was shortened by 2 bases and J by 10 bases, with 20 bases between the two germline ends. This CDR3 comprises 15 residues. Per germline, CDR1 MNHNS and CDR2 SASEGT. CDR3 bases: TGTGCCAGCAGTGAACTGCCCGGAGCTGAACAGAGCCAGTACTTC. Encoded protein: CASSELPGAEQSQYF.

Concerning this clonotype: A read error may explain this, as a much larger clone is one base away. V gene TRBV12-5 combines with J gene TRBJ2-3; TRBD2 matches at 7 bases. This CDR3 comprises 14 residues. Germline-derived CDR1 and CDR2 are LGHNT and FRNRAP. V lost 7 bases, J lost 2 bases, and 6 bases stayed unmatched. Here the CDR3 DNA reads TGTGCTAGTGTCACCGGGACTACCACAGATACGCAGTATTTT. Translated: CASVTGTTTDTQYF.

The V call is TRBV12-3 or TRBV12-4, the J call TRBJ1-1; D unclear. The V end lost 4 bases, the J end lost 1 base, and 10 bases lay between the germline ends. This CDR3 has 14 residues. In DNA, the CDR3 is TGTGCCAGCAGTTGGTACAGAGAGAACACTGAAGCTTTCTTT. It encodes CASSWYRENTEAFF.

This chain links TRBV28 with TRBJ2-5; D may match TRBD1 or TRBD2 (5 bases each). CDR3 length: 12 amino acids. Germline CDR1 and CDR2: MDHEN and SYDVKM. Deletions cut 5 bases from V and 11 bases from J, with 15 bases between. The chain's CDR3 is CASSPGSGEQYF. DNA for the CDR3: TGTGCCAGCAGTCCAGGGTCTGGGGAGCAGTACTTC.

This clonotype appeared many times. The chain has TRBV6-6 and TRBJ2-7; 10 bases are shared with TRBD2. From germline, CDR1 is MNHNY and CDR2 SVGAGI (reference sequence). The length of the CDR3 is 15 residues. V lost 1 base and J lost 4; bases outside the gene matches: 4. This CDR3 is CASSYYLAGEYEQYF. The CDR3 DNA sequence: TGTGCCAGCAGTTACTACCTAGCGGGAGAGTACGAGCAGTACTTC.

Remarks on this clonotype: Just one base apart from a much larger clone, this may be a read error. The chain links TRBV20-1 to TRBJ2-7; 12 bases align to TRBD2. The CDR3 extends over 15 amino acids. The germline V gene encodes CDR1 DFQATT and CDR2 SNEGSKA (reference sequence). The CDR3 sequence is CGAFDSTSGRPRQYF. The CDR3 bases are TGCGGTGCTTTCGATTCGACTAGCGGGAGACCCAGGCAGTACTTC.

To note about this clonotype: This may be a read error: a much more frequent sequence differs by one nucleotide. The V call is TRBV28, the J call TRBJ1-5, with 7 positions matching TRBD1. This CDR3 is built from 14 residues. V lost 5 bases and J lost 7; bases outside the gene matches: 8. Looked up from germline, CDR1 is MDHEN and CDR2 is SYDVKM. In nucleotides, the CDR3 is TGTGCCAGCAGTCATAGGGGGCGAGAACAGCCCCAGCATTTT. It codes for CASSHRGREQPQHF.

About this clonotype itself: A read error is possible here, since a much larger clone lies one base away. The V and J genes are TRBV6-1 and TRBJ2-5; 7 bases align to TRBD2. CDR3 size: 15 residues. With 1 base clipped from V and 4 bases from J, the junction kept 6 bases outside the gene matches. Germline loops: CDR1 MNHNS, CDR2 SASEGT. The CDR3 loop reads CASSEEGLVGETQYF. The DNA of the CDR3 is TGTGCCAGCAGTGAAGAAGGACTAGTCGGAGAGACCCAGTACTTC.

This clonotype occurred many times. CDR3 nucleotide sequence: TGTGCCAGCACCCGGGACAGCCTGAACACTGAAGCTTTCTTT. The encoded protein is CASTRDSLNTEAFF. This rearrangement joins TRBV28 to TRBJ1-1; 7 nucleotides line up with TRBD1. CDR1 is MDHEN, CDR2 SYDVKM, per germline. This CDR3 comprises 14 residues. The ends lost 7 bases at V and 0 bases at J; junction bases unmatched: 5.

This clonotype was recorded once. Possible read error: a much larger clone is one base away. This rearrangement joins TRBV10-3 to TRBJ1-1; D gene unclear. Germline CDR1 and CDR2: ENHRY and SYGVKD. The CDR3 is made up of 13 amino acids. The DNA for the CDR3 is TGTGCCATCCGTGAGGGTGGGAACACTGAAGCTTTCTTT. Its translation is CAIREGGNTEAFF.

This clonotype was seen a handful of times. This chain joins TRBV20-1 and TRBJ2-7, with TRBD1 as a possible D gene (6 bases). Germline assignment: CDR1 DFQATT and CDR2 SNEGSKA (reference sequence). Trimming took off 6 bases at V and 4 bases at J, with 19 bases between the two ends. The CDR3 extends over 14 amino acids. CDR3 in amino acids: CSARAPVQGYEQYF. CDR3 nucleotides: TGCAGTGCCCGGGCCCCGGTACAGGGATACGAGCAGTACTTC.

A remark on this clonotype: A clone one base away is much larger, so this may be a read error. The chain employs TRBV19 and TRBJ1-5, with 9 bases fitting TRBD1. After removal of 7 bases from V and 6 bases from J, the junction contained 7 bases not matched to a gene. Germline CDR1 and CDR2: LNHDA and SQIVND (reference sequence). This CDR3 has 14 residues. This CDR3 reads CASMGTGTPQPQHF. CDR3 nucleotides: TGTGCCAGTATGGGGACAGGGACCCCTCAGCCCCAGCATTTT.

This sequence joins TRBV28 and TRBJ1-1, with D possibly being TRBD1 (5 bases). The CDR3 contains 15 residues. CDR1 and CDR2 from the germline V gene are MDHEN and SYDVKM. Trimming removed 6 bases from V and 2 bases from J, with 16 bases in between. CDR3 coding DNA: TGTGCCAGCAGAGACAGTGAACTTCTTAACACTGAAGCTTTCTTT. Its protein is CASRDSELLNTEAFF.

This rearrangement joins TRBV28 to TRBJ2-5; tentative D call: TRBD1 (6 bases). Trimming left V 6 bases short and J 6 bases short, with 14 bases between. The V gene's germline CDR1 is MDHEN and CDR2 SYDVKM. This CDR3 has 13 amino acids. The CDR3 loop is CASSQQGRKTQYF. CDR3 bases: TGTGCCAGCAGCCAACAGGGTAGAAAGACCCAGTACTTC.

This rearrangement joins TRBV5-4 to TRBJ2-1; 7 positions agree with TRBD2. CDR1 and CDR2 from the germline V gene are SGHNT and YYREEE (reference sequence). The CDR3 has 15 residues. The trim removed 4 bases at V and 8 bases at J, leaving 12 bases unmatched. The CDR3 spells CASSARATSDHEQFF. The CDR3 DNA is TGTGCCAGCAGCGCGCGGGCCACTAGCGACCATGAGCAGTTCTTC.

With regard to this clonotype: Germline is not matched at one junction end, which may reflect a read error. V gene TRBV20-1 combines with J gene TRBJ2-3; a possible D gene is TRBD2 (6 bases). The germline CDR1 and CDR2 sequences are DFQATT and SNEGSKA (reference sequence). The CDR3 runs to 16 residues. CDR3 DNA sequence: TGTAGTGCTAGAGATGAGAGACTAGAGGTCACAGATACGCAGTATTTT. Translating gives CSARDERLEVTDTQYF.

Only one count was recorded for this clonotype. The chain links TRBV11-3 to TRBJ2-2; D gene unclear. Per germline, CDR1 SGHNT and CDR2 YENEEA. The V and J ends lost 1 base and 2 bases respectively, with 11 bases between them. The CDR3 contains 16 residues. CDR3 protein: CASSLGVRQNTGELFF. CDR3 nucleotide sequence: TGTGCCAGCAGCTTAGGAGTGAGACAAAACACCGGGGAGCTGTTTTTT.

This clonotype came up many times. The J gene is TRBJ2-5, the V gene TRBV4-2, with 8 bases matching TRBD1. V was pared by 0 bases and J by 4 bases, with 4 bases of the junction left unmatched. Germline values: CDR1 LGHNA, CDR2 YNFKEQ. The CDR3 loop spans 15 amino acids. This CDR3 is CASSQDPGGLETQYF. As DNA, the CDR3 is TGTGCCAGCAGCCAAGACCCAGGGGGCTTAGAGACCCAGTACTTC.

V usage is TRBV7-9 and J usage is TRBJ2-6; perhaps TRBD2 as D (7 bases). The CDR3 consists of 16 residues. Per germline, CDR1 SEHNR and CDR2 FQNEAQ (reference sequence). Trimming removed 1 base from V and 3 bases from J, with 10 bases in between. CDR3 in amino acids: CASSLVGGGGANVLTF. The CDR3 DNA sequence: TGTGCCAGCAGCTTAGTAGGGGGGGGTGGGGCCAACGTCCTGACTTTC.

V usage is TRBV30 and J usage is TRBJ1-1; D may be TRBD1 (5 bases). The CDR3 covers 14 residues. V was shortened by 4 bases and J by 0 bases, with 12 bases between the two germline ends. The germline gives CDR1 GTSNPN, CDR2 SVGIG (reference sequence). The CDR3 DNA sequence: TGTGCCTGGAAGGGGATCTCCATGAACACTGAAGCTTTCTTT. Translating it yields CAWKGISMNTEAFF.

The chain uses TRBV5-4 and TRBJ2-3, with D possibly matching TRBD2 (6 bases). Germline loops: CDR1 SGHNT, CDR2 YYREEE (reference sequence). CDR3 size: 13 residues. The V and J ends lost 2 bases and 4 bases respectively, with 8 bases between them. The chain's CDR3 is CASSLGGPDTQYF. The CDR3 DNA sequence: TGTGCCAGCAGCTTAGGAGGGCCAGATACGCAGTATTTT.

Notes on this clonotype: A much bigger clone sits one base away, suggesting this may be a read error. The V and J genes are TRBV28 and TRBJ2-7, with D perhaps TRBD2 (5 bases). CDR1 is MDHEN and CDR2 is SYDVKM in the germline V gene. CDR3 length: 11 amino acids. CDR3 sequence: CASILYGNQYF. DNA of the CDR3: TGTGCCAGCATTTTATACGGGAACCAGTACTTC. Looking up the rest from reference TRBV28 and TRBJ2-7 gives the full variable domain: DVKVTQSSRYLVKRTGEKVFLECVQDMDHENMFWYRQDPGLGLRLIYFSYDVKMKEKGDIPEGYSVSREKKERFSLILESASTNQTSMYLCASILYGNQYFGPGTRLTVT.

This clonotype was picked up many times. DNA for the CDR3: TGTGCCAGCAGTTTCCAGGGGGTCGCTTTCTTT. Translated, it gives CASSFQGVAFF. V gene TRBV28 combines with J gene TRBJ1-1; 7 nucleotides align to TRBD1. V lost 3 bases to trimming and J lost 11 bases; unmatched junction nucleotides: 3. CDR3 size: 11 residues. CDR1 and CDR2 from the germline V gene are MDHEN and SYDVKM.

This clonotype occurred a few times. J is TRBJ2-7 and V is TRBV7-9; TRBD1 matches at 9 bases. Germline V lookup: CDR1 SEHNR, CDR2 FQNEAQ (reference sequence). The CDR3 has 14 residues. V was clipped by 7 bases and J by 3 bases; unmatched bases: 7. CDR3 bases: TGTGCCAGCATGAGAGGGGACAGGGTCTACGAGCAGTACTTC. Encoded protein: CASMRGDRVYEQYF.

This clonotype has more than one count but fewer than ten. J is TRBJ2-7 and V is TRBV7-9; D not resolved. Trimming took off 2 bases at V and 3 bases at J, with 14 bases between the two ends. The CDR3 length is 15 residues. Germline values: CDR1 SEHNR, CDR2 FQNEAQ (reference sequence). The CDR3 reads CASSLSGPKIYEQYF. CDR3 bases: TGTGCCAGCAGCTTATCTGGTCCCAAAATCTACGAGCAGTACTTC.